This TCR beta chain was sequenced in a study of siplizumab effects on memory and regulatory T cells. The CDR3 has 15 amino acids. V was pared by 3 bases and J by 4 bases, with 4 bases of the junction left unmatched. Germline CDR1 reads SGHNT; CDR2 reads YYREEE (reference sequence). The assay was immunoSEQ multiplex PCR, and TCRdb's table has in-frame clones only and misses some. The table lists tens of thousands of clones, roughly 96% of them singletons. Source material: naive CD4+ T cells sorted from blood. V and J are TRBV5-4 and TRBJ2-7, with 13 positions matching TRBD2. This sequence originates from a human donor in good health. The CDR3 reads CASSSGLAGVYEQYF. Written as DNA, the CDR3 is TGTGCCAGCAGCTCCGGACTAGCGGGGGTGTACGAGCAGTACTTC.